The entry below gives a single TCR beta chain sequence along with its context. Its antigen remains unknown. This sample was included in a study of immune cell composition in non-small cell lung cancer. This table comes from immunoSEQ multiplex PCR, and its TCRdb copy is limited to in-frame clones, with some not included. The sample lists about 4,600 clones, 75% to 85% occurring once. CDR1 and CDR2 (germline): MNHEY, SMNVEV (reference sequence). The CDR3 spans 15 residues. Between the trimmed V and J ends, which lost 3 bases and 3 bases, there was a span of 14 bases. Findings and limits, study-wide: Lung squamous cell carcinoma tumours had significantly higher top 10 clone scores and productive clonality than lung adenocarcinoma. Tumour-reactive clones were not shown to match dominant in vivo tumour clones.

This sequence was found in a human donor with non-small cell lung cancer. V gene TRBV27 combines with J gene TRBJ1-1, with D perhaps TRBD1 (6 bases). What was sequenced was lung tumor tissue. The CDR3 protein is CASSFYTGRDTEAFF. The CDR3 DNA is TGTGCCAGCAGTTTTTATACAGGGCGGGACACTGAAGCTTTCTTT.